The rows below give T cell receptor beta chains drawn from one sample of a study of blood T cell repertoires in COVID-19. Assay: immunoSEQ multiplex PCR; the TCRdb copy retains only in-frame clones and omits some. The sample has 300,000 to 350,000 clones; around 90% are singletons. Sequencing was done on a sample of peripheral blood. The source of these receptors is a woman in her late teens or twenties who had recovered from COVID-19. Each CDR3 is given with its conserved first and last residue. The D gene is left open where the match is weak. The size entry is marked missing in some rows and otherwise reads once, few, many or a size class.

v_call: TRBV4-3; clone_size: NA; d_call: TRBD2; j_call: TRBJ2-3; cdr3_nt: TGCGCCAGCAGCCCGAGGTGGGCGGGAGCCGCAGATACGCAGTATTTT; cdr3_aa: CASSPRWAGAADTQYF
v_call: TRBV19; clone_size: NA; d_call: NA; j_call: TRBJ1-2; cdr3_nt: TGTGCCAGTAGTGCACGCGTTAACTATGGCTACACCTTC; cdr3_aa: CASSARVNYGYTF
v_call: TRBV7-8; clone_size: NA; d_call: NA; j_call: TRBJ2-1; cdr3_nt: TGTGCCAGCAGCTTAGCGACCCGTCGGGATGAGCAGTTCTTC; cdr3_aa: CASSLATRRDEQFF
v_call: TRBV7-2; clone_size: NA; d_call: TRBD2; j_call: TRBJ2-1; cdr3_nt: TGTGCCAGCAGTGTACAGACTAGCGTCCAGTTCTTC; cdr3_aa: CASSVQTSVQFF
v_call: TRBV19; clone_size: NA; d_call: NA; j_call: TRBJ2-1; cdr3_nt: TGTGCCAGTAGTATAGATCTCAGCGGAGGGGAGCAGTTCTTC; cdr3_aa: CASSIDLSGGEQFF
v_call: TRBV2; clone_size: NA; d_call: TRBD2; j_call: TRBJ2-1; cdr3_nt: TGTGCCAGCCCGAAGGCTAGCGGGAGTACTGCCTACAATGAGCAGTTCTTC; cdr3_aa: CASPKASGSTAYNEQFF
v_call: TRBV27; clone_size: NA; d_call: TRBD1; j_call: TRBJ1-2; cdr3_nt: TGTGCCAGCAGTTTACGACGAGGGGGCGGCTATGGCTACACCTTC; cdr3_aa: CASSLRRGGGYGYTF
v_call: TRBV5-1; clone_size: NA; d_call: TRBD1; j_call: TRBJ1-2; cdr3_nt: TGCGCCAGCAGCCCGTGGGGGACAGACTATGGCTACACCTTC; cdr3_aa: CASSPWGTDYGYTF
v_call: TRBV5-1; clone_size: NA; d_call: NA; j_call: TRBJ2-1; cdr3_nt: TGCGCCAGCAGTCCCATGCTAAGCGGCTACAATGAGCAGTTCTTC; cdr3_aa: CASSPMLSGYNEQFF
v_call: TRBV18; clone_size: NA; d_call: TRBD1; j_call: TRBJ1-5; cdr3_nt: TGTGCCAGCTCACCACCGGGACAGTTATTTGGCAATCAGCCCCAGCATTTT; cdr3_aa: CASSPPGQLFGNQPQHF
v_call: TRBV29-1; clone_size: once; d_call: TRBD1; j_call: TRBJ1-2; cdr3_nt: TGCAGCGTTGACAGGGGGACTAGGGACTATGGCTACACCTTC; cdr3_aa: CSVDRGTRDYGYTF
v_call: TRBV3-1/TRBV3-2; clone_size: NA; d_call: TRBD2; j_call: TRBJ2-1; cdr3_nt: TGTGCCAGCAGCCAGCACGGACTAGCGGGATTGAGAGGCAATGAGCAGTTCTTC; cdr3_aa: CASSQHGLAGLRGNEQFF
v_call: TRBV30; clone_size: NA; d_call: NA; j_call: TRBJ2-2; cdr3_nt: TGTGCCTGGAGTGTTTTGATAGGGGCCGGGGAGCTGTTTTTT; cdr3_aa: CAWSVLIGAGELFF
v_call: TRBV21-1; clone_size: NA; d_call: NA; j_call: TRBJ2-5; cdr3_nt: TGTGCCAGCAGCAAAGGGCAAGTGGGGCGAGAGACCCAGTACTTC; cdr3_aa: CASSKGQVGRETQYF
v_call: TRBV11-3; clone_size: NA; d_call: NA; j_call: TRBJ2-5; cdr3_nt: TGTGCCAGCAGCTTATCGGCAGGCCAAGAGACCCAGTACTTC; cdr3_aa: CASSLSAGQETQYF
v_call: TRBV6-6; clone_size: NA; d_call: TRBD2; j_call: TRBJ2-3; cdr3_nt: TGTGCCACCGGGGGGGCTAGCGGGAACACGCAGTATTTT; cdr3_aa: CATGGASGNTQYF
v_call: TRBV19; clone_size: NA; d_call: NA; j_call: TRBJ1-1; cdr3_nt: TGTGCCAGTAGCCCCGGGAAGGCGCAGAGCACTGAAGCTTTCTTT; cdr3_aa: CASSPGKAQSTEAFF
v_call: TRBV2; clone_size: NA; d_call: TRBD2; j_call: TRBJ2-5; cdr3_nt: TGTGCCAGCAAGACTCTAGCGGGCGCACAAGAGACCCAGTACTTC; cdr3_aa: CASKTLAGAQETQYF
v_call: TRBV19; clone_size: NA; d_call: NA; j_call: TRBJ1-2; cdr3_nt: TGTGCCAGTAGTATATCAGACAGGATCTATGGCTACACCTTC; cdr3_aa: CASSISDRIYGYTF
v_call: TRBV23-1; clone_size: NA; d_call: NA; j_call: TRBJ1-2; cdr3_nt: TGCGCCAGCAGTCAACAGGGGACTAGCGGCTACACCTTC; cdr3_aa: CASSQQGTSGYTF
v_call: TRBV9; clone_size: once; d_call: TRBD2; j_call: TRBJ2-3; cdr3_nt: TGTGCCAGCAGCGGACTAGCGGGAGGAGTCACAGATACGCAGTATTTT; cdr3_aa: CASSGLAGGVTDTQYF
v_call: TRBV20-1; clone_size: NA; d_call: TRBD2; j_call: TRBJ2-3; cdr3_nt: TGCAGTGCTAGTGTGGCGGGAGGGAGCACAGATACGCAGTATTTT; cdr3_aa: CSASVAGGSTDTQYF
v_call: TRBV6-5; clone_size: NA; d_call: NA; j_call: TRBJ1-2; cdr3_nt: TGTGCCAGCAGTAGGGGGACCGACATTATGAGCTACACCTTC; cdr3_aa: CASSRGTDIMSYTF
v_call: TRBV9; clone_size: NA; d_call: TRBD1; j_call: TRBJ1-4; cdr3_nt: TGTGCCAGCAGCGACGCGGGACAGGGAAAACTGTTTTTT; cdr3_aa: CASSDAGQGKLFF
v_call: TRBV7-2; clone_size: once; d_call: TRBD2; j_call: TRBJ2-2; cdr3_nt: TGTGCCAGCAGCTTAGGAGCGGGAGCCACCGGGGAGCTGTTTTTT; cdr3_aa: CASSLGAGATGELFF
v_call: TRBV11-3; clone_size: NA; d_call: TRBD2; j_call: TRBJ2-5; cdr3_nt: TGTGCCAGCAGCTCGGGAGGGAGTAGCGGGCCCTCAGAGACCCAGTACTTC; cdr3_aa: CASSSGGSSGPSETQYF